The 10 T cell receptor beta chains in this list originate from one sample, sequenced in a study of blood T cell repertoires in COVID-19. The repertoire was sequenced with immunoSEQ multiplex PCR; TCRdb's copy has only in-frame clones and lacks some. The sample has around 370,000 clones, about 90% seen once; the top ten hold about 6%. The sequenced material came from peripheral blood. The receptors were gathered from a woman aged 45-60 years with COVID-19, enrolled during active disease.

This clone has a single count. Other DNA variants within this sample encode the same CDR3. The V call is TRBV6-5, the J call TRBJ1-5; possibly TRBD1 for D (5 bases). This CDR3 has 15 amino acids. The germline V gene encodes CDR1 MNHEY and CDR2 SVGAGI. V was cut by 0 bases and J by 2 bases, with 8 bases left in between. The chain's CDR3 is CASSYSGGGNQPQHF. CDR3 sequence (DNA): TGTGCCAGCAGTTACTCGGGAGGGGGCAATCAGCCCCAGCATTTT.

The chain combines TRBV19 with TRBJ1-1, with a possible D match to TRBD1 (6 bases). The CDR3 runs to 17 residues. Germline V gene sequence: CDR1 LNHDA, CDR2 SQIVND (reference sequence). With 4 bases removed from V and 1 base from J, the gap between germline ends came to 19 bases. CDR3 DNA sequence: TGTGCCAGTAGTACACATAGTAGGGGGACATCGAACACTGAAGCTTTCTTT. Encoded protein: CASSTHSRGTSNTEAFF.

The table lists this clone with a count of one. The genes are TRBV11-3 and TRBJ2-7, with 7 nucleotides matching TRBD1. Losses at the gene ends were 7 bases for V and 6 bases for J; bases not matched to a gene: 9. Per the germline V gene, CDR1 is SGHNT and CDR2 is YENEEA. This CDR3 comprises 13 residues. The CDR3: CASTGTVHSEQYF. CDR3 sequence (DNA): TGTGCCAGCACAGGGACAGTTCATTCCGAGCAGTACTTC.

CDR3 region: CASSSETRNNEQYF. The CDR3 DNA is TGTGCCAGCAGCTCCGAGACTAGAAACAACGAGCAGTACTTC. The V call is TRBV7-9, the J call TRBJ2-7, with D perhaps matching TRBD2 (6 bases). The CDR3 has 14 amino acids. The V end was cut by 4 bases, the J end by 5 bases, with 15 bases between. Germline lookup yields CDR1 SEHNR and CDR2 FQNEAQ (reference sequence).

The chain employs TRBV19 and TRBJ2-5, with D perhaps matching TRBD1 (7 bases). The germline V and J ends were trimmed by 3 bases and 4 bases, with 15 bases remaining between them. Germline CDR1 reads LNHDA; CDR2 reads SQIVND (reference sequence). CDR3 length: 15 amino acids. CDR3 loop: CASSILGQGGETQYF. DNA of the CDR3: TGTGCCAGTAGTATCCTAGGGCAGGGGGGAGAGACCCAGTACTTC. Full variable domain (missing parts from reference TRBV19 and TRBJ2-5): DGGITQSPKYLFRKEGQNVTLSCEQNLNHDAMYWYRQDPGQGLRLIYYSQIVNDFQKGDIAEGYSVSREKKESFPLTVTSAQKNPTAFYLCASSILGQGGETQYFGPGTRLLVL.

The chain couples TRBV5-1 to TRBJ2-1, with D maybe TRBD2 (7 bases). Trimming left V 4 bases short and J 7 bases short, with 18 bases between. From germline, CDR1 is SGHRS and CDR2 YFSETQ. This CDR3 comprises 15 residues. The CDR3 protein is CASSPTGGSQNEQFF. The CDR3 DNA reads TGCGCCAGCAGCCCGACAGGCGGGAGTCAAAATGAGCAGTTCTTC.

The genes are TRBV5-4 and TRBJ1-2, with TRBD1 matching over 7 bases. Per germline, CDR1 SGHNT and CDR2 YYREEE (reference sequence). This CDR3 comprises 15 residues. The V and J ends lost 1 base and 7 bases, in that order; junction bases with no gene match: 10. The CDR3 DNA reads as TGTGCCAGCAGCTTGAGATCCGTAAGGGGGCCTGGCTACACCTTC. Protein: CASSLRSVRGPGYTF.

The chain is built from TRBV4-2 and TRBJ2-1; 8 bases line up with TRBD2. CDR1 is LGHNA and CDR2 is YNFKEQ in the germline V gene. After removal of 1 base from V and 2 bases from J, the junction contained 7 bases not matched to a gene. The CDR3 is 17 amino acids. The CDR3 region has the DNA TGTGCCAGCAGCCAAGGCCCGGGAGGGGACCCCTACAATGAGCAGTTCTTC. Protein sequence: CASSQGPGGDPYNEQFF.

The chain carries TRBV3-1 (or the pseudogene TRBV3-2) and TRBJ2-7, with D unresolved. Germline values: CDR1 LGHDT, CDR2 YNNKEL (reference sequence). Between the trimmed V and J ends, which lost 2 bases and 3 bases, there was a span of 11 bases. This CDR3 contains 14 residues. This chain's CDR3 is CASSQTKKSYEQYF. CDR3 DNA: TGTGCCAGCAGCCAAACAAAGAAAAGCTACGAGCAGTACTTC.

The chain links TRBV24-1 to TRBJ1-1; tentatively, D is TRBD1 (6 bases). V lost 3 bases, J lost 3 bases, and 7 bases lay in between. The CDR3 totals 13 residues. The germline V gene has CDR1 KGHDR and CDR2 SFDVKD. The CDR3 DNA follows: TGTGCCACCAGTGATACAGGGTACACTGAAGCTTTCTTT. This translates into CATSDTGYTEAFF.